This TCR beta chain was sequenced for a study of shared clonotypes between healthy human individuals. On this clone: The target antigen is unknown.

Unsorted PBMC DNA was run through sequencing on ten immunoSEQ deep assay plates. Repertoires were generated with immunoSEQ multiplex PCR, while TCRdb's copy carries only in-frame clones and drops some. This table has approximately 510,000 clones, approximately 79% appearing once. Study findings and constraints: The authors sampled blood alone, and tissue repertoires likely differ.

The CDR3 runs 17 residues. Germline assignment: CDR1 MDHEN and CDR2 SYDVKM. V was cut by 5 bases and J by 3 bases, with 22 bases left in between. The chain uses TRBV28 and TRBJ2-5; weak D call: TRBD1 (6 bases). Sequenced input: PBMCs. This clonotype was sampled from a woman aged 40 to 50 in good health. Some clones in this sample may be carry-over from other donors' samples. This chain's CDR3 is CASSRVSTGYSEETQYF. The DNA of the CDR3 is TGTGCCAGCAGTCGCGTGTCCACAGGGTATTCTGAAGAGACCCAGTACTTC.